This TCR beta chain came from a study of regulatory T cells in long-lasting Graves disease. Study-wide results and caveats: New patients shared roughly 1,000 public clonotypes, fewer than the approximately 2,500 shared by persistent patients. Newly diagnosed Graves' patients exceeded persistent ones in TCR diversity.

Library construction for TCR beta used iRepertoire HTBI primers and Arm-PCR of CDR3 regions. TCRdb redid the calling of the multiplex PCR reads with MiXCR, one entry per CDR3 protein. The table has about 440,000 distinct CDR3 sequences, 14% to 15% seen once; the top ten hold 16%. CDR1 and CDR2 (germline): LNHDA, SQIVND (reference sequence). The CDR3 loop spans 16 amino acids. Trimming cost V 3 bases and J 2 bases, with 16 bases left between them. On this clonotype itself: What it binds is unknown.

Time point described: newly diagnosed GD, antithyroid drugs for less than 3 months. Preparation of the TCR library used RNA extracted from PBMCs. The same sample was also used in a study of T cells in Graves' hyperthyroidism and ophthalmopathy. This second study says: Not enrolled were patients with uncontrolled infection, other autoimmune disease, pregnancy or lactation. A set of HTBI primers served as the primers for a first-round RT-PCR of the TCR CDR3.

V and J are TRBV19 and TRBJ1-2; TRBD1 is a possible D gene (6 bases). This specimen was peripheral blood mononuclear cells (PBMCs), taken at new diagnosis, from a patient treated with antithyroid drugs. This TCR was sampled from a woman aged 25 to 39 with Graves disease. The CDR3 bases are TGTGCCAGTAGTATCCAGTCGGGCAGGGGAAACTATGGCTACACCTTC. This sequence encodes CASSIQSGRGNYGYTF.